The present entry profiles one TCR beta chain with its context. What this receptor recognizes is not known. This sample was included in a study of cytomegalovirus exposure and HLA in healthy donors (dated 2017 in TCRdb). Notes on the research overall: According to an earlier analysis of 587 of the donors, about 190 million T cells yielded 117 million unique TCR beta sequences and approximately 300 Gb of sequence data. An early release covering just under 650 HLA-typed donors comprised approximately 290 gigabases of sequencing data and tens of millions of unique TCR sequences. The genetic ancestry cluster associated with self-reported Caucasian donors included 81% of the approximately 430 genotyped donors. The study aimed to test whether cataloging public T cell receptors could reveal signatures of past pathogen exposure. The study used immunosequencing to profile the T cell repertoires of approximately 690 subjects and linked those repertoires to cytomegalovirus serostatus. In addition to the first cohort of 666 subjects, a separate validation cohort of 100 to 150 different subjects was used. To predict cytomegalovirus infection status, the study combined high-throughput TCR immunosequencing, statistical association of individual TCRs with disease status, and machine learning. A later analysis re-examined previously published TCR beta repertoires from hundreds of donors and added high-resolution HLA genotyping to investigate patterns of TCR occurrence. The later analysis used no new phenotypic data to find candidate immune exposures, relying instead on TCR beta sequences and their occurrence across donors. An earlier analysis of fewer than 750 of the donors used high-throughput TCR beta sequencing to judge whether each TCR beta V gene segment behaved as functional or pseudogenic. Donor age, sex, ethnicity and CMV serostatus were collected together with the repertoire data. In a later genetic analysis, genome-wide SNP genotypes for about three fifths of the roughly 670 donors were used, and that subset was treated as a discovery cohort. All discovery cohort repertoires had been generated on a single sequencing platform. HLA typing covered class I and class II loci at four-digit resolution. Typing coverage varied by locus: roughly 620-640 donors for A, B, C, DRB1 and DQB1; roughly 560 for DQA1; approximately 570 for DPA1; 450 to 480 for DPB1. Roughly 5 DR-DQ haplotypes were handled as single units for association and clustering because linkage in the cohort was strong. Among around 400 genotyped donors of the cohort, an average of approximately 240,000 unique TCR beta nucleotide sequences were sequenced per donor, roughly 20% of them non-productive.

The library was prepared using the immunoSEQ multiplex PCR assay. A mixture of 60 forward primers for TCR Vbeta segments and 13 reverse primers for TCR Jbeta segments was used in the multiplex PCR. The CDR3 region of rearranged TCR beta genes was amplified from genomic DNA with a multiplex PCR assay. Amplified TCR beta libraries were sequenced as 87-base-pair reads on the Illumina HiSeq System. On the study's bioinformatics: Across the 500 to 700 repertoires, a later analysis counted 80 million or so unique TCR beta chains, roughly 11 million of which were shared by at least two donors. To remove PCR and sequencing errors, raw reads were error-corrected and collapsed into unique sequences using a nearest-neighbor algorithm that merged closely related sequences. To assign V, D and J gene segments, CDR3 sequences were aligned to IMGT reference sequences. Each retained sequence needed at least a six-nucleotide match to both a V gene segment and a J gene segment. Rearrangements were called productive when the CDR3 lacked stop codons and stayed in frame with V and J; all others were non-productive. CDR3 was defined according to IMGT convention as the region running from the second conserved V-encoded cysteine to the conserved J-encoded phenylalanine. The earlier analysis of some 580 of the donors excluded any sequence lacking an unambiguous match to a single V gene segment. An earlier analysis of approximately 590 of the donors classified V segments as functional when productive rearrangements were above 56.7% and as segregating when the standard deviation between donors was above 5%. To diagnose cytomegalovirus status from the catalog of TCR beta chain sequences, a statistical classification framework was built. In a later analysis, TCR nucleotide sequences were compared against IMGT/GENE-DB human TR gene sequences so that V and J genes could be assigned. A later analysis assigned CDR3 sequences and most-parsimonious VDJ recombination scenarios with the TCRdist pipeline. A later analysis defined each TCR beta chain by its CDR3 amino acid sequence plus V-gene family, and excluded reads lacking a unique V-gene family. In a later analysis, 550 to 650 highly shared, low-generation-probability nucleotide sequences were removed to address suspected cross-contamination and a sequencing artifact. A later analysis calculated a clonal expansion index for each public chain from normalized within-repertoire ranks of inferred template counts. Generation probabilities in a later analysis came from a VDJ recombination model fitted to out-of-frame rearrangements, and those results were checked against IGoR. Hypergeometric tests were used in a later analysis to score TCR-TCR, TCR-HLA and TCR-CMV co-occurrence, with a repertoire-size bias correction applied to the TCR pairs. A later analysis estimated false discovery rates by permuting HLA or CMV assignments 20 times. In a later analysis, co-occurring TCRs were grouped using DBSCAN, with TCRdist sequence similarity added in when clustering inside HLA-allele-positive subsets. Repertoires with fewer than 30,000 or more than 120,000 public chains, plus five repertoires with anomalous nucleotide sharing, were excluded from co-occurrence clustering. The immuneACCESS repertoire file appears here via TCRdb, limited to in-frame rearrangements. These files lack a portion of the clones; in checked studies, under half of the deficit traces to unresolved V genes, and the cause of the others is not known. That table supplies the V and J calls and clone size; D and trimming were determined from the DNA. For this sample, the table gives about 130,000 clones. 1.5% to 2% of the sample lies in the top ten.

The cohort comprised 710 or so healthy bone marrow donors. All cohort members were sampled while nominally healthy, although unrecorded immune exposures were likely present. The donor tested CMV seronegative, placing the donor among the 300 to 400 seronegative members of the cohort. Each donor provided a peripheral blood sample, and peripheral blood mononuclear cells were used for TCR beta sequencing. Genomic DNA was extracted from the blood cell samples with the Qiagen DNeasy Blood Extraction Kit. What the work shows at the level of the full study, not this receptor alone: According to a later analysis, parvovirus B19, influenza, CMV and Epstein-Barr virus appeared linked to several top co-occurrence clusters. In both the original and validation cohorts, the classifier was reported to diagnose cytomegalovirus status with high specificity and sensitivity. Only TCR beta chains were sequenced in this cohort, and the absence of alpha or paired-chain data limited detectable features. In a later analysis, most CMV-associated TCR beta chains were found to appear HLA-restricted, with HLA associations seemingly driven largely by CMV exposure. A cluster of highly shared sequence variants was judged likely to represent a technical artifact of the sequencing pipeline. Broadly in line with IMGT annotations, most TCR beta V segments showed up in productive rearrangements about 87% or about 30% of the time in an earlier analysis of 587 of the donors. V-gene and J-gene trimming of TCR beta chains was associated with a missense DCLRE1C variant in a later genetic analysis, and the association was replicated in an independent cohort. Linkage disequilibrium might explain the correlated functional status among segregating V segments, but an unknown experimental factor could not be excluded. A total of fewer than 200 TCR beta chains were listed by the study as associated with cytomegalovirus. When HLA alleles, especially DR and DQ, strongly co-occurred, attributing TCR associations to individual alleles was difficult. Most TCR sequences were observed very rarely across donors, whereas some public TCRs were present in many individuals. Because counts were too low, 15 to 20 rarely observed V segments, including chromosome 9 orphons, were excluded from the earlier analysis of around 590 of the donors. According to a later analysis, TCR association rates differed among HLA loci, with DRB1 alleles showing the most associated TCRs and HLA-C alleles showing the fewest. A later genetic analysis reported fewer N-insertions in productive TCRs among donors in an Asian-associated ancestry cluster than the roughly 670-donor mean. The authors suggested that the approach could potentially be extended to other disease states and immunological phenotypes. Roughly uniform sequencing depth across donors was assumed in presence/absence analyses, although this assumption may not hold. Some IMGT-functional V segments, including TRBV6-2 and TRBV6-3, could not be told apart with the 87-base-pair reads, so those segments were excluded. A few of the identified cytomegalovirus-associated TCR beta chains were confirmed in vitro to be specific for cytomegalovirus antigens. A later analysis associated 15,000 or so TCR beta sequences with specific HLA alleles at a false discovery rate of 0.05. Compared with equally common non-associated chains, HLA-associated TCR beta chains in a later analysis were more clonally expanded and had lower generation probabilities. Because HLA typing was unavailable for some donors at each locus, only the typed subset was used in association tests. A further reported finding was that TCR beta sequences accurately predicted the HLA-A and HLA-B alleles for most subjects in the first cohort. Immune exposure information for the cohort was limited to CMV serostatus.

V is shortened by 6 bases, J by 6 bases, and the region joining them spans 17 bases. As encoded in the germline V gene, CDR1 is SNHLY while CDR2 is FYNNEI. The CDR3 contains 15 residues, cysteine and phenylalanine counted. The kept DNA is CDR3 alone, 45 bases in frame from the first base. The V gene is TRBV2 and the J gene is TRBJ1-4, and possibly TRBD1, on 6 matching bases. The receptor was isolated from a woman in her sixties or seventies in good health and CMV-seronegative. Material: PBMCs. For the CDR3, the sequence is CASSDNVAGDEKLFF. The nucleotides are TGTGCCAGCAGCGACAATGTGGCAGGGGATGAAAAACTGTTTTTT.